Sequencing of this T cell receptor (beta chain) was carried out in a study of cytomegalovirus exposure and HLA in healthy donors. For the study at large: Out of 150 million to 200 million T cells, an earlier analysis found some 110 million unique TCR beta sequences in total.

PCR involved 60 Vbeta and 13 Jbeta primers. Profiled with immunoSEQ multiplex PCR; TCRdb holds only in-frame clones, not every one. Of 95,000 to 110,000 clones in the sample, around two thirds were seen once. General study findings and limits: A later analysis reportedly found that, within productive TCRs, an Asian-associated ancestry cluster had fewer N-insertions than the mean observed across the roughly 630 donors.

CDR1 SGHRS and CDR2 YFSETQ come from the germline V gene. Losses at the gene ends were 3 bases for V and 0 bases for J; bases not matched to a gene: 5. The CDR3 spans 15 residues. About this clone: Its matching antigen is unknown.

The sample taken for sequencing was PBMCs. V is TRBV5-1 and J is TRBJ2-5; 7 bases are shared with TRBD2. This receptor was identified in a woman between 40 and 55 years old in good health and CMV-seropositive. This CDR3 is CASSWDGGYQETQYF. The CDR3 nucleotides read TGCGCCAGCAGCTGGGACGGGGGGTACCAAGAGACCCAGTACTTC.